The 9 T cell receptor beta chains given below trace back to one sample, sequenced in a study of cytomegalovirus exposure and HLA in healthy donors. Researchers ran the PCR with 60 Vbeta and 13 Jbeta primers. Assay used: immunoSEQ multiplex PCR; TCRdb lists only in-frame clones, some missing. The table shows hundreds of thousands of clones, with over 65% occurring only once. Material for sequencing was PBMCs. The receptors shown here come from a woman aged 55-69 years in good health and CMV-seropositive.

This rearrangement joins TRBV7-9 to TRBJ1-2; D gene uncertain. Germline lookup yields CDR1 SEHNR and CDR2 FQNEAQ (reference sequence). Trimming removed 5 bases from V and 0 bases from J, with 13 bases in between. The length of the CDR3 is 15 residues. Here the CDR3 reads CASSPDFTPNYGYTF. The CDR3, as DNA: TGTGCCAGCAGCCCCGACTTTACGCCTAACTATGGCTACACCTTC.

A word on this clone: This CDR3 is also generated by other DNA sequences in the sample. The chain combines TRBV7-2 with TRBJ2-7; D might be TRBD2 (5 bases). The CDR3 spans 13 residues. Per the germline V gene, CDR1 is SGHTA and CDR2 is FQGNSA. The V end was cut by 1 base, the J end by 4 bases, with 8 bases between. CDR3 DNA: TGTGCCAGCAGCTTAGGATCGGGATACGAGCAGTACTTC. Protein product: CASSLGSGYEQYF.

The rearrangement uses TRBV2 and TRBJ2-3; 8 nucleotides match TRBD2. CDR1 is SNHLY, CDR2 FYNNEI, per germline. The CDR3 sequence is 14 residues long. V lost 6 bases to trimming and J lost 1 base; unmatched junction nucleotides: 3. Here the CDR3 DNA reads TGTGCCAGCAGCCCGACTAGCGGCACAGATACGCAGTATTTT. This sequence encodes CASSPTSGTDTQYF.

This clone was recorded once. This chain joins TRBV5-1 and TRBJ2-5, with 7 bases lining up with TRBD1. Per the germline V gene, CDR1 is SGHRS and CDR2 is YFSETQ. This CDR3 has 15 residues. V gave up 0 bases and J gave up 4 bases; unmatched junction bases: 6. CDR3 sequence reads: CASSLGTGVSETQYF. DNA of the CDR3: TGCGCCAGCAGCTTGGGGACAGGAGTTTCAGAGACCCAGTACTTC.

This sequence joins TRBV27 and TRBJ1-2; TRBD1 might be the D (5 bases). Trimming stripped 4 bases from V and 7 bases from J, with 13 bases between. CDR3 length equals 13 residues. Germline lookup yields CDR1 MNHEY and CDR2 SMNVEV (reference sequence). This CDR3 reads CASSWGGTGGYTF. The CDR3 bases are TGTGCCAGCAGTTGGGGGGGTACGGGTGGCTACACCTTC.

The rearrangement links TRBV18 to TRBJ2-7, with a possible D match to TRBD1 (7 bases). V was clipped by 3 bases and J by 5 bases, with 17 bases between them. Looked up from germline, CDR1 is KGHSH and CDR2 is LQKENI. The CDR3 has 15 residues. Here the CDR3 reads CASSPDRRGVNEQYF. CDR3 sequence (DNA): TGTGCCAGCTCACCGGACAGGAGGGGGGTTAACGAGCAGTACTTC.

This clone appeared a single time. The chain is built from TRBV4-3 and TRBJ1-4, with TRBD1 matching over 9 bases. Trimming cost V 1 base and J 7 bases; bases outside gene matches: 10. This CDR3 has 17 residues. CDR1 and CDR2 from the germline V gene are LGHNA and YSLEER. CDR3 in DNA: TGCGCCAGCAGCCAAGCCGGGACAGGGATGTGGGGTGAAAAACTGTTTTTT. Protein: CASSQAGTGMWGEKLFF.

This CDR3 reads CSVAGQENTEAFF. In nucleotides, the CDR3 is TGCAGCGTAGCCGGACAAGAGAACACTGAAGCTTTCTTT. The rearrangement uses TRBV29-1 and TRBJ1-1, with D possibly TRBD1 on 5 matching bases. Trimming removed 6 bases at V and 1 base at J, with 12 bases between. This CDR3 is built from 13 residues. CDR1 and CDR2 from the germline V gene are SQVTM and ANQGSEA.

This clone occurred once. The chain carries TRBV5-1 and TRBJ2-1, with 8 bases identical to TRBD2. V dropped 0 bases and J dropped 1; count of bases not matched to a gene: 3. CDR3 length: 16 amino acids. Germline V lookup: CDR1 SGHRS, CDR2 YFSETQ. The CDR3 DNA reads as TGCGCCAGCAGCTTGGGGGGCGGGAGGTCCTACAATGAGCAGTTCTTC. Translating it yields CASSLGGGRSYNEQFF.